This T cell receptor (beta chain) comes out of a study of technical replicates of blood from a few donors. With 5 bases clipped from V and 1 base from J, the junction kept 14 bases outside the gene matches. Germline CDR1 and CDR2: SEHNR and FQNEAQ (reference sequence). The CDR3 sequence is 18 residues long. Assay: immunoSEQ multiplex PCR; the TCRdb copy retains only in-frame clones and omits some. The table shows tens of thousands of clones, with 91% occurring only once. The chain joins TRBV7-9 to TRBJ2-5; 9 bases match TRBD2. This sequence originates from a human donor in good health. Some clones in this sample may be carry-over from other donors' samples. Sequenced: T cells isolated from PBMCs. CDR3 residues: CASSATSGSLTFQETQYF. The CDR3 DNA is TGTGCCAGCAGCGCGACTAGCGGAAGCCTGACTTTCCAAGAGACCCAGTACTTC. Variable domain in full (rest from reference TRBV7-9 and TRBJ2-5): DTGVSQNPRHKITKRGQNVTFRCDPISEHNRLYWYRQTLGQGPEFLTYFQNEAQLEKSRLLSDRFSAERPKGSFSTLEIQRTEQGDSAMYLCASSATSGSLTFQETQYFGPGTRLLVL.